This record looks at one TCR beta chain sequence and its context. The data originate from a study of blood T cell repertoires in COVID-19. Study-wide context: Samples of COVID-19 (acute and convalescent) were obtained from the United States, Italy and Spain. The cDNA or gDNA used as material had been derived from T cells, B-cell-depleted T cells, or PBMCs.

Germline V gene lookup returns CDR1 MDHEN and CDR2 SYDVKM. The CDR3 totals 12 residues. V lost 2 bases and J lost 7, with 9 bases in between. Original handling: Amplification of reference gene primers was used by the study to estimate nucleated cell counts. Sequenced by immunoSEQ multiplex PCR; TCRdb stores in-frame clones only, minus some. The DNA was the basis for D and trimming; V, J and clone size are from that table. The sample includes about 160,000 clones, around 85% of them seen just once. Material: peripheral blood. The chain carries TRBV28 and TRBJ2-7; D is unclear. This clonotype was obtained from a man aged 55 to 70 with active or convalescent COVID-19. The CDR3 coding sequence is TGTGCCAGCAGTTTACCTAAGTGGGAGCAGTACTTC. Protein product: CASSLPKWEQYF.